The entry below describes one T cell receptor (beta chain). This specimen comes from a study of cytomegalovirus exposure and HLA in healthy donors. V was clipped by 3 bases and J by 4 bases, with 9 bases between them. Germline V CDR1 and CDR2: MDHEN, SYDVKM. The CDR3 sequence is 13 residues long. The repertoire was sequenced with immunoSEQ multiplex PCR; TCRdb's copy has only in-frame clones and lacks some. In the table there are about 130,000 clones, approximately 89% of which are singletons. This clonotype was obtained from a man aged 25 to 45 in good health and CMV-seronegative. Sequenced material: PBMCs. This chain uses TRBV28 with TRBJ1-2; D gene uncertain. The CDR3 DNA is TGTGCCAGCAGTTTGGGCTCCATCTATGGCTACACCTTC. Protein sequence: CASSLGSIYGYTF.